The next 25 T cell receptor beta chains were all read from a single sample in a study of blood T cell repertoires in COVID-19. The protocol was immunoSEQ multiplex PCR, while the TCRdb copy is restricted to in-frame clones and leaves out a portion. The profile shows 140,000 to 150,000 clones, approximately 85% of them singletons. Sequencing was performed on peripheral blood. All receptors come from a human donor with acute or convalescent COVID-19. The donor label of this sample is uncertain.

The chain carries TRBV6-5 and TRBJ2-2; weak D call: TRBD2 (5 bases). The CDR3 sequence is 12 residues long. Germline V gives CDR1 MNHEY, CDR2 SVGAGI. The ends were cut back, 6 bases at V and 4 bases at J, with 6 bases in the middle. This chain's CDR3 is CASRGSTGELFF. The CDR3 DNA follows: TGTGCCAGCAGGGGGAGCACCGGGGAGCTGTTTTTT.

This clone was recorded once. This chain joins TRBV5-4 and TRBJ2-1; TRBD2 might be the D (6 bases). Germline CDR1 is SGHNT and CDR2 is YYREEE (reference sequence). Between the trimmed V and J ends, which lost 2 bases and 6 bases, there was a span of 9 bases. The CDR3 is made up of 13 amino acids. CDR3 protein: CASSLWGLNEQFF. CDR3 nucleotide sequence: TGTGCCAGCAGCTTATGGGGACTCAATGAGCAGTTCTTC. The complete variable domain, with remaining parts taken from reference TRBV5-4 and TRBJ2-1, reads ETGVTQSPTHLIKTRGQQVTLRCSSQSGHNTVSWYQQALGQGPQFIFQYYREEENGRGNFPPRFSGLQFPNYSSELNVNALELDDSALYLCASSLWGLNEQFFGPGTRLTVL.

This clone showed up just once. This sequence joins TRBV5-1 and TRBJ2-1; D perhaps matches TRBD2 (6 bases). Germline V gene lookup returns CDR1 SGHRS and CDR2 YFSETQ. This CDR3 region has 14 residues. The ends were cut back, 3 bases at V and 2 bases at J, with 9 bases in the middle. The CDR3 spells CASSSGGPYNEQFF. Here the CDR3 DNA reads TGCGCCAGCAGCTCCGGGGGTCCCTACAATGAGCAGTTCTTC.

The CDR3 here is CALNRDDLLDTQYF. CDR3 coding DNA: TGTGCCCTCAACAGGGACGATCTTTTGGATACGCAGTATTTT. The chain has TRBV7-8 and TRBJ2-3; tentative D call: TRBD1 (6 bases). The CDR3 has 14 residues. Trimming stripped 11 bases from V and 6 bases from J, with 21 bases between. Looked up from germline, CDR1 is SGHVS and CDR2 is FQNEAQ.

V is TRBV3-1 (or the pseudogene TRBV3-2) and J is TRBJ2-2, with a weak D call TRBD2 (5 bases). This CDR3 has 13 amino acids. Germline CDR1 reads LGHDT; CDR2 reads YNNKEL (reference sequence). V was clipped by 8 bases and J by 1 base, with 8 bases between them. As DNA, the CDR3 is TGTGCCAGCTCGGGATGGAACACCGGGGAGCTGTTTTTT. Translated: CASSGWNTGELFF.

The CDR3 loop is CASSQVPGLAGDPGANVLTF. CDR3 nucleotide sequence: TGTGCCAGCAGCCAGGTACCGGGACTAGCGGGAGACCCCGGGGCCAACGTCCTGACTTTC. The J gene is TRBJ2-6, the V gene TRBV4-2, with 14 bases aligning to TRBD2. J gave up 4 bases and V 3 bases, and 11 bases lay outside the gene matches. Germline V gene lookup returns CDR1 LGHNA and CDR2 YNFKEQ. The CDR3 spans 20 residues.

The chain combines TRBV14 with TRBJ1-1, with D maybe TRBD1 (5 bases). CDR3 length: 13 amino acids. Germline loops: CDR1 SGHDN, CDR2 FVKESK. Between the trimmed V and J ends, which lost 5 bases and 4 bases, there was a span of 11 bases. This chain's CDR3 is CASSADDSTEAFF. CDR3 in DNA: TGTGCCAGCAGCGCAGACGACAGCACTGAAGCTTTCTTT.

The genes are TRBV19 and TRBJ2-1; 12 bases are shared with TRBD2. V gave up 6 bases and J gave up 9 bases; unmatched junction bases: 9. The CDR3 loop spans 15 amino acids. From germline, CDR1 is LNHDA and CDR2 SQIVND (reference sequence). The CDR3 here is CASSASGGALFEQFF. The CDR3, as DNA: TGTGCCAGTAGCGCTAGCGGGGGGGCCTTATTTGAGCAGTTCTTC.

The DNA of the CDR3 is TGTGCAACCTCCCGGGGGGGGGAAGGCTACACCTTC. This gives the protein CATSRGGEGYTF. The J gene is TRBJ1-2, the V gene TRBV6-5; weak D call: TRBD1 (5 bases). This CDR3 is built from 12 residues. CDR1 and CDR2 (germline): MNHEY, SVGAGI.

The chain carries TRBV19 and TRBJ1-3; D not resolved. Germline CDR1 LNHDA, CDR2 SQIVND (reference sequence). V lost 11 bases, J lost 0 bases, and 17 bases lay in between. The CDR3 length is 15 residues. CDR3 bases: TGTGCCCCCTTAAGCAGGTTACTCTCTGGAAACACCATATATTTT. Translation gives CAPLSRLLSGNTIYF.

V usage is TRBV19 and J usage is TRBJ1-5; a weak D match, TRBD1 (5 bases). The ends were cut back, 4 bases at V and 2 bases at J, with 18 bases in the middle. Germline assignment: CDR1 LNHDA and CDR2 SQIVND (reference sequence). The CDR3 contains 17 residues. The CDR3 spells CASSTAAGRVGNQPQHF. CDR3 bases: TGTGCCAGTAGTACGGCGGCAGGGCGAGTCGGCAATCAGCCCCAGCATTTT.

The genes are TRBV19 and TRBJ1-1, with a possible D match to TRBD1 (6 bases). Trimming stripped 9 bases from V and 1 base from J, with 18 bases between. Germline values: CDR1 LNHDA, CDR2 SQIVND (reference sequence). There are 15 residues in the CDR3. CDR3 loop: CASAVGGRRNTEAFF. CDR3 DNA sequence: TGTGCCAGCGCGGTCGGGGGGCGGAGGAACACTGAAGCTTTCTTT.

V usage is TRBV4-3 and J usage is TRBJ2-1; 12 nucleotides line up with TRBD2. The CDR3 loop spans 16 amino acids. J gave up 8 bases and V 0 bases, and 5 bases lay outside the gene matches. In germline, CDR1 is LGHNA, CDR2 YSLEER. The CDR3 sequence is CASSQDPSGGAYEQFF. The DNA for the CDR3 is TGCGCCAGCAGCCAAGACCCTAGCGGGGGGGCCTATGAGCAGTTCTTC.

Comments on this clone: It is unclear where the CDR3 begins or ends on the DNA, so no DNA is shown, and the CDR3 is as TCRdb lists it. V usage is TRBV3-1 (or the pseudogene TRBV3-2) and J usage is TRBJ2-3; the DNA was not used to check the table's D call, TRBD1. The CDR3 length is 13 residues, termini included. The germline gives CDR1 LGHDT, CDR2 YNNKEL (reference sequence). This CDR3 is CASRGSGQGSKYF.

This clone was detected only a few times. The gene calls are TRBV6-6 and TRBJ1-5; 7 bases agree with TRBD1. The CDR3 length is 14 residues. In germline, CDR1 is MNHNY, CDR2 SVGAGI (reference sequence). Trimming cost V 5 bases and J 5 bases; bases outside gene matches: 6. This CDR3 is CASSPDRRDQPQHF. CDR3 sequence (DNA): TGTGCCAGCAGTCCGGACAGGCGCGATCAGCCCCAGCATTTT.

This clone was seen just once. The chain carries TRBV4-2 and TRBJ1-4; 7 bases match TRBD1. The CDR3 length is 16 residues. The junction had 5 bases not matched to a gene; V was cut back by 1 base and J by 3 bases. CDR1 and CDR2 (germline): LGHNA, YNFKEQ. The chain's CDR3 is CASSQGQGVANEKLFF. The DNA for the CDR3 is TGTGCCAGCAGCCAAGGACAGGGAGTTGCTAATGAAAAACTGTTTTTT.

This chain uses TRBV6-2 or TRBV6-3 with TRBJ2-5, with D possibly being TRBD1 (5 bases). The length of the CDR3 is 14 residues. V gave up 2 bases and J gave up 4 bases, with 11 bases separating them. Germline loops: CDR1 MNHEY, CDR2 SVGEGT. The CDR3 here is CASSYPSRAETQYF. The CDR3 nucleotides read TGTGCCAGCAGTTACCCCAGCAGGGCAGAGACCCAGTACTTC.

The V call is TRBV7-9, the J call TRBJ2-1, with a possible D match to TRBD2 (6 bases). Per germline, CDR1 SEHNR and CDR2 FQNEAQ (reference sequence). Trimming cost V 8 bases and J 0 bases, with 11 bases left between them. CDR3 length: 14 amino acids. This CDR3 is CASALDYSYNEQFF. Written as DNA, the CDR3 is TGTGCCAGCGCTTTGGACTACTCCTACAATGAGCAGTTCTTC. Full variable domain (remainder filled in from reference TRBV7-9 and TRBJ2-1): DTGVSQNPRHKITKRGQNVTFRCDPISEHNRLYWYRQTLGQGPEFLTYFQNEAQLEKSRLLSDRFSAERPKGSFSTLEIQRTEQGDSAMYLCASALDYSYNEQFFGPGTRLTVL.

The chain joins TRBV11-2 to TRBJ2-1; weak D call: TRBD1 (5 bases). Germline CDR1 reads SGHAT; CDR2 reads FQNNGV. The ends were cut back, 0 bases at V and 1 base at J, with 13 bases in the middle. This CDR3 region has 17 residues. CDR3 nucleotides: TGTGCCAGCAGCTTAGATGTGGGGCGCCGGTCCTACAATGAGCAGTTCTTC. It encodes CASSLDVGRRSYNEQFF.

The chain recombines TRBV6-2 or TRBV6-3 with TRBJ2-7, with 10 positions matching TRBD2. There are 17 residues in the CDR3. Germline V lookup: CDR1 MNHEY, CDR2 SVGEGT. Germline trimming cut 2 bases from V and 2 bases from J; bases unmatched to any gene: 9. CDR3 protein: CASSYPAGGSYPYEQYV. In nucleotides, the CDR3 is TGTGCCAGCAGTTACCCAGCGGGAGGGTCTTACCCCTACGAGCAGTACGTC.

V is TRBV10-1 and J is TRBJ2-5; D remains ambiguous. The V gene's germline CDR1 is WNHNN and CDR2 SYGVQD (reference sequence). The CDR3 runs 9 residues. Trimming cost V 10 bases and J 3 bases, with 3 bases left between them. CDR3 bases: TGCGCCAACAAAGAGACCCAGTACTTC. Translation gives CANKETQYF.

The chain uses TRBV5-4 and TRBJ2-1, with D possibly TRBD1 on 6 matching bases. The CDR3 extends over 13 amino acids. Germline V gives CDR1 SGHNT, CDR2 YYREEE (reference sequence). Trimming shortened V by 0 bases and J by 7 bases, and 8 bases separated the two germline ends. The CDR3: CASSLAQGNEQFF. As DNA, the CDR3 is TGTGCCAGCAGCTTGGCGCAGGGGAATGAGCAGTTCTTC. Variable domain in full (rest from reference TRBV5-4 and TRBJ2-1): ETGVTQSPTHLIKTRGQQVTLRCSSQSGHNTVSWYQQALGQGPQFIFQYYREEENGRGNFPPRFSGLQFPNYSSELNVNALELDDSALYLCASSLAQGNEQFFGPGTRLTVL.

This clone was seen more than once but under ten times. The rearrangement links TRBV5-1 to TRBJ2-3; 10 nucleotides line up with TRBD2. Germline lookup yields CDR1 SGHRS and CDR2 YFSETQ. CDR3 length: 14 amino acids. V shed 2 bases, J shed 4 bases, and the junction held 1 base outside the gene matches. CDR3 coding DNA: TGCGCCAGCAGCTTAGCGGGGGGGCCAGATACGCAGTATTTT. This encodes CASSLAGGPDTQYF. The full variable domain, in which reference TRBV5-1 and TRBJ2-3 provide the parts outside the CDR3, is KAGVTQTPRYLIKTRGQQVTLSCSPISGHRSVSWYQQTPGQGLQFLFEYFSETQRNKGNFPGRFSGRQFSNSRSEMNVSTLELGDSALYLCASSLAGGPDTQYFGPGTRLTVL.

This clone was seen once. This chain uses TRBV9 with TRBJ1-2, with D hard to call. CDR1 and CDR2 (germline): SGDLS, YYNGEE. The germline V and J ends were trimmed by 3 bases and 0 bases, with 6 bases remaining between them. The CDR3 consists of 13 residues. The CDR3 nucleotides are TGTGCCAGCAGCGGCCTAACTAACTATGGCTACACCTTC. This encodes CASSGLTNYGYTF.

The rearrangement links TRBV7-9 to TRBJ1-4; 7 bases agree with TRBD1. The CDR3 extends over 15 amino acids. Germline V gene data show CDR1 as SEHNR and CDR2 as FQNEAQ (reference sequence). The junction had 13 bases not matched to a gene; V was cut back by 5 bases and J by 10 bases. Here the CDR3 reads CASSPTGTSTRKLFF. CDR3 bases: TGTGCCAGCAGCCCGACAGGGACGTCTACGAGAAAACTGTTTTTT.